Only one count was recorded for the clone carrying this T cell receptor (beta chain). The source of the sample is a study of technical replicates of blood from a few donors. Clones were sequenced by immunoSEQ multiplex PCR, and TCRdb holds only the in-frame ones, with some missing. The table shows about 89,000 clones, with just under 95% occurring only once. Material: T cells isolated from PBMCs. The clonotype comes from a human donor in good health.

Here the CDR3 DNA reads TGTGCCAGCAGCTTATGGGGCCGGGATCAGCCCCAGCATTTT. This codes for CASSLWGRDQPQHF. The V gene is TRBV7-9, the J gene TRBJ1-5, with a possible D match to TRBD1 (5 bases). This CDR3 region has 14 residues. Germline V gene sequence: CDR1 SEHNR, CDR2 FQNEAQ (reference sequence). The V and J ends lost 2 bases and 5 bases respectively, with 10 bases between them.